Below, 20 T cell receptor beta chains from the same sample are listed, as sequenced in a study of CD8+ T cells in alopecia areata (dated by TCRdb to 2016 to 2018). What the time point label conveys for this sample: around 4 weeks on oral tofacitinib. This sample's treatment or condition label indicates: oral pan-JAK inhibitor, 5-10 mg twice daily. The library was built by means of the immunoSEQ multiplex PCR assay. RNA was extracted from all samples and reverse transcribed into cDNA as template for TCR sequencing. TCRdb limited this immuneACCESS table to in-frame rearrangements with V and J called. A share of clones is missing; checked studies link under half to unresolved V genes, and the rest is unexplained. This sample holds about 190,000 clones; more than 55% were observed only once. The ten largest clonotypes hold approximately 0.63% of the sample. The source was CD4+ T cells sorted from blood, collected at week 4, from a patient treated with tofacitinib. The receptor set was obtained from a human donor with alopecia areata.

This clone has just a few counts. V usage is TRBV7-7 and J usage is TRBJ2-2; the match to TRBD2 covers 7 bases. From germline, CDR1 is SSHAT and CDR2 FNYEAQ (reference sequence). Trimming cost V 4 bases and J 4 bases; bases outside gene matches: 3. This CDR3 is built from 14 residues. The DNA for the CDR3 is TGTGCCAGCAGCTCACGGACTAGCACCGGGGAGCTGTTTTTT. This gives the protein CASSSRTSTGELFF. Variable domain in full (rest from reference TRBV7-7 and TRBJ2-2): GAGVSQSPRYKVTKRGQDVTLRCDPISSHATLYWYQQALGQGPEFLTYFNYEAQPDKSGLPSDRFSAERPEGSISTLTIQRTEQRDSAMYRCASSSRTSTGELFFGEGSRLTVL.

The V call is TRBV4-3, the J call TRBJ2-1; no clear D gene. This CDR3 has 16 residues. V was cut by 1 base and J by 1 base, with 11 bases left in between. Per the germline V gene, CDR1 is LGHNA and CDR2 is YSLEER. This chain's CDR3 is CASSQGPQWSYNEQFF. The CDR3 region has the DNA TGCGCCAGCAGCCAAGGCCCTCAATGGTCCTACAATGAGCAGTTCTTC.

The chain joins TRBV30 to TRBJ1-1; TRBD1 aligns across 8 bases. The V gene end was trimmed by 2 bases and the J gene end by 5 bases; junction bases not matched to a gene: 10. The CDR3 is 15 residues long. Germline CDR1 is GTSNPN and CDR2 is SVGIG (reference sequence). CDR3 loop: CAWSPPDRVRTEAFF. CDR3 bases: TGTGCCTGGAGTCCCCCGGACAGGGTTAGGACTGAAGCTTTCTTT.

This chain connects TRBV6-5 to TRBJ2-3; maybe TRBD1 (6 bases). The CDR3 has 14 amino acids. The V end was cut by 6 bases, the J end by 9 bases, with 19 bases between. Germline loops: CDR1 MNHEY, CDR2 SVGAGI. This CDR3 reads CASSPAALGATQYF. The CDR3 region has the DNA TGTGCCAGCAGCCCGGCCGCGCTGGGGGCGACGCAGTATTTT.

This rearrangement joins TRBV29-1 to TRBJ2-2; TRBD1 matches at 7 bases. CDR1 SQVTM and CDR2 ANQGSEA come from the germline V gene. The CDR3 extends over 14 amino acids. The trim removed 7 bases at V and 1 base at J, leaving 6 bases unmatched. DNA of the CDR3: TGCAGCGCCCGATCAGGGGGGAACACCGGGGAGCTGTTTTTT. Encoded protein: CSARSGGNTGELFF.

This clone has just a few counts. The chain is built from TRBV15 and TRBJ1-5; tentative D call: TRBD1 (5 bases). The CDR3 contains 13 residues. V lost 6 bases and J 7 bases, leaving 13 bases between the germline ends. CDR1 is LNHNV, CDR2 YYDKDF, per germline (reference sequence). The CDR3 DNA sequence: TGTGCCACCAGTGTGGGGGGGGGACAGCCCCAGCATTTT. The encoded protein is CATSVGGGQPQHF.

This chain joins TRBV4-3 and TRBJ2-5; TRBD2 agrees at 9 bases. Trimming took 0 bases from V and 13 from J; bases not matched to a gene: 9. This CDR3 comprises 14 residues. Germline CDR1 reads LGHNA; CDR2 reads YSLEER. The CDR3, as DNA: TGCGCCAGCAGCCAAGATCCCGCTAGCGGGAAATGGTACTTC. Amino acid sequence: CASSQDPASGKWYF.

This clone has just a few counts. The chain joins TRBV30 to TRBJ2-5; D is unclear. Germline CDR1 reads GTSNPN; CDR2 reads SVGIG (reference sequence). The V and J ends lost 0 bases and 1 base respectively, with 6 bases between them. This CDR3 comprises 13 residues. The DNA of the CDR3 is TGTGCCTGGAGTGTAAGGTTCCAAGAGACCCAGTACTTC. Translating gives CAWSVRFQETQYF.

The rearrangement uses TRBV10-3 and TRBJ1-5, with D maybe TRBD1 (5 bases). Trimming cost V 2 bases and J 4 bases, with 9 bases left between them. CDR3 length equals 14 residues. CDR1 and CDR2 (germline): ENHRY, SYGVKD. The CDR3 is CAISEARVNQPQHF. The CDR3 nucleotides read TGTGCCATCAGTGAGGCCAGGGTGAATCAGCCCCAGCATTTT.

V and J are TRBV30 and TRBJ2-3; D gene unclear. CDR1 and CDR2 (germline): GTSNPN, SVGIG (reference sequence). The V and J ends lost 5 bases and 2 bases respectively, with 5 bases between them. The length of the CDR3 is 11 residues. The CDR3 reads CAWATTDTQYF. The CDR3 nucleotides are TGTGCCTGGGCTACCACAGATACGCAGTATTTT.

For the CDR3, the DNA is TGTGCCAGTAAACTGCATGGTAGCACCGGGGAGCTGTTTTTT. Its translation: CASKLHGSTGELFF. This sequence joins TRBV19 and TRBJ2-2; D is unclear. This CDR3 has 14 residues. V gave up 7 bases and J gave up 4 bases, with 13 bases separating them. Germline V CDR1 and CDR2: LNHDA, SQIVND (reference sequence).

This clone came up a few times. The chain recombines TRBV19 with TRBJ2-2; D remains ambiguous. The CDR3 is made up of 15 amino acids. The V gene's germline CDR1 is LNHDA and CDR2 SQIVND (reference sequence). Trimming shortened V by 3 bases and J by 5 bases, and 13 bases separated the two germline ends. The CDR3 sequence: CASSIQSSLTGELFF. The CDR3 DNA reads TGTGCCAGTAGTATTCAGTCTAGTTTGACCGGGGAGCTGTTTTTT.

The chain has TRBV30 and TRBJ1-1, with D maybe TRBD1 (5 bases). The CDR3 loop spans 13 amino acids. The germline CDR1 and CDR2 sequences are GTSNPN and SVGIG (reference sequence). Trimming left V 3 bases short and J 6 bases short, with 14 bases between. CDR3 residues: CAWSPQLGAEAFF. The CDR3 nucleotides are TGTGCCTGGAGCCCCCAATTGGGGGCTGAAGCTTTCTTT.

The chain couples TRBV29-1 to TRBJ2-3; D uncertain. The CDR3 runs 13 residues. The germline V gene encodes CDR1 SQVTM and CDR2 ANQGSEA. Trimming pared 4 bases from V and 0 bases from J, leaving 8 bases between. The CDR3 here is CSVAPSSTDTQYF. CDR3 in DNA: TGCAGCGTTGCTCCATCTAGCACAGATACGCAGTATTTT.

The chain recombines TRBV2 with TRBJ2-2, with a tentative D call TRBD2 (6 bases). Germline assignment: CDR1 SNHLY and CDR2 FYNNEI. This CDR3 has 14 amino acids. The V end lost 6 bases, the J end lost 8 bases, and 16 bases lay between the germline ends. In nucleotides, the CDR3 is TGTGCCAGCAGATCAAGGAGGGAGTCGGGGGAGCTGTTTTTT. It yields the protein CASRSRRESGELFF. The whole variable domain, filled in from reference TRBV2 and TRBJ2-2, reads EPEVTQTPSHQVTQMGQEVILRCVPISNHLYFYWYRQILGQKVEFLVSFYNNEISEKSEIFDDQFSVERPDGSNFTLKIRSTKLEDSAMYFCASRSRRESGELFFGEGSRLTVL.

This rearrangement joins TRBV2 to TRBJ1-1; D is uncertain. The germline V gene encodes CDR1 SNHLY and CDR2 FYNNEI. The CDR3 runs to 13 residues. V lost 7 bases and J lost 4, with 13 bases in between. CDR3 loop: CASITLASTEAFF. The CDR3, as DNA: TGTGCCAGCATAACATTAGCTAGCACTGAAGCTTTCTTT.

The chain employs TRBV30 and TRBJ1-1; 7 bases line up with TRBD1. The V gene end was trimmed by 4 bases and the J gene end by 5 bases; junction bases not matched to a gene: 10. The CDR3 is made up of 14 amino acids. Germline loops: CDR1 GTSNPN, CDR2 SVGIG (reference sequence). CDR3 bases: TGTGCCTGGAACCGACAGGGCACAGGGACTGAAGCTTTCTTT. Translation: CAWNRQGTGTEAFF.

This sequence joins TRBV5-1 and TRBJ1-2, with D hard to call. Germline CDR1 reads SGHRS; CDR2 reads YFSETQ. With 2 bases removed from V and 0 bases from J, the gap between germline ends came to 5 bases. The CDR3 extends over 13 amino acids. The CDR3 protein is CASSFGANYGYTF. The CDR3 nucleotides read TGCGCCAGCAGCTTCGGAGCTAACTATGGCTACACCTTC.

This clone showed up just a few times. V gene TRBV25-1 combines with J gene TRBJ2-6; D is undetermined. Germline V gene data show CDR1 as MGHDK and CDR2 as SYGVNS. The CDR3 has 13 amino acids. V shed 2 bases and J shed 3 bases, with 2 bases lying between them. CDR3 protein: CASSEGGANVLTF. The CDR3 bases are TGTGCCAGCAGTGAAGGTGGGGCCAACGTCCTGACTTTC. The entire variable domain, with the rest obtained from reference TRBV25-1 and TRBJ2-6, is as follows: EADIYQTPRYLVIGTGKKITLECSQTMGHDKMYWYQQDPGMELHLIHYSYGVNSTEKGDLSSESTVSRIRTEHFPLTLESARPSHTSQYLCASSEGGANVLTFGAGSRLTVL.

The gene calls are TRBV2 and TRBJ1-1; a possible D gene is TRBD1 (5 bases). Germline V gene lookup returns CDR1 SNHLY and CDR2 FYNNEI. V was clipped by 2 bases and J by 1 base, with 8 bases between them. The CDR3 is 14 amino acids. CDR3: CASSEQGGNTEAFF. The CDR3 coding sequence is TGTGCCAGCAGTGAACAGGGAGGGAACACTGAAGCTTTCTTT.